The sequence of this TCR beta chain was determined in a study of blood T cells in healthy people across ages. Regarding the study as a whole: Naive T cell percentage showed a strong correlation with TCR beta diversity.

Isolated per sample were at least 6 million PBMCs. The authors extracted at least 5 micrograms of total RNA per sample. This clonotype was seen more than once but under ten times. Antigen unknown. For the second PCR, which ran for about 7 to 11 cycles, a sample-barcoded 5' primer and a J-beta primer mix were used. Each of the cDNA molecules was tagged by a template-switch adaptor with 12 random nucleotides. TCRdb independently ran MiXCR on the 5' RACE reads; one entry per CDR3 protein. This table holds about 1 million distinct CDR3 sequences, roughly 45% found once. Per germline, CDR1 MNHEY and CDR2 SMNVEV (reference sequence). This CDR3 is 15 amino acids long. Trimming shortened V by 0 bases and J by 0 bases, and 9 bases separated the two germline ends.

Source material: blood. The receptor comes from a woman aged 55 to 70 in good health. The chain carries TRBV27 and TRBJ2-7; D gene unclear. The CDR3: CASSLSWYVSYEQYF. DNA for the CDR3: TGTGCCAGCAGTTTATCATGGTACGTCTCCTACGAGCAGTACTTC.